This note documents a single T cell receptor (beta chain) sequence. This record belongs to a study of blood T cell repertoires in COVID-19. Clones were read by immunoSEQ multiplex PCR, and TCRdb kept only the in-frame ones, dropping some. This table has approximately 260,000 clones, 89% appearing once. The receptor comes from a woman aged 40 to 55 who had recovered from COVID-19. Input material: peripheral blood.

The CDR3 loop is CASNPTGNYNSPLHF. CDR3 in DNA: TGTGCCAGCAACCCTACAGGGAACTATAATTCACCCCTCCACTTT. The gene calls are TRBV6-2 or TRBV6-3 and TRBJ1-6; D is perhaps TRBD1 (6 bases). CDR1 is MNHEY and CDR2 is SVGEGT in the germline V gene. Trimming removed 7 bases from V and 3 bases from J, with 13 bases in between. This CDR3 is 15 amino acids long.